Below, one TCR beta chain is given with its context. What it recognizes is unknown. These data come from a study of Ad26.COV2.S vaccination and SARS-CoV-2 variants. Sequencing used immunoSEQ multiplex PCR; TCRdb keeps in-frame clones, though not all of them. Of about 140,000 clones in the sample, 86% are singletons; the top ten hold 5%. Findings of the study overall: Vaccine and placebo recipients had similar non-spike TCR breadth.

The specimen was peripheral blood, collected after recovery from COVID-19. This receptor was taken from a human donor who had recovered from COVID-19.

CDR3 loop: CASSPGARGYTF. In DNA form, the CDR3 reads TGTGCCAGCAGCCCCGGGGCACGCGGCTACACCTTC. The chain is built from TRBV2 and TRBJ1-2; D is possibly TRBD1 (5 bases). Trimming left V 6 bases short and J 8 bases short, with 13 bases between. Germline V gene lookup returns CDR1 SNHLY and CDR2 FYNNEI. This CDR3 spans 12 amino acids.